A selection of T cell receptor beta chains follows, all from one sample in a study of blood T cell repertoires in COVID-19. Method: immunoSEQ multiplex PCR; TCRdb's copy keeps in-frame clones and lacks some. Of around 150,000 clones in the sample, roughly 80% are singletons; the top ten hold 3% to 3.5%. The sequenced sample consisted of PBMCs or T cells enriched from blood (not recorded which). These receptors came from a woman aged 55-75 years who had recovered from COVID-19. Both conserved end residues are part of each CDR3. D genes are given only for firm matches. The size of a clone is reported for some rows only, either as once, few or many, or as a class for expanded clones.

clone size	V gene	CDR3 length	D gene	J gene	CDR3 protein	CDR3 DNA
NA	TRBV24-1	13	NA	TRBJ1-1	CATRGRESTEAFF	TGTGCCACCAGGGGGAGGGAAAGTACTGAAGCTTTCTTT
NA	TRBV6-5	14	TRBD1	TRBJ2-3	CASRVHRGTDTQYF	TGTGCCAGCAGGGTCCACAGGGGGACAGATACGCAGTATTTT
NA	TRBV6-6	14	NA	TRBJ1-1	CASSYVSGGARAFF	TGTGCCAGCAGTTACGTTTCGGGGGGGGCTCGGGCTTTCTTT
NA	TRBV18	13	NA	TRBJ2-3	CASTTDFTDTQYF	TGTGCCAGTACAACGGACTTCACAGATACGCAGTATTTT
NA	TRBV18	15	NA	TRBJ1-2	CASSPVHGQFYGYTF	TGTGCCAGCTCACCAGTTCATGGGCAATTCTATGGCTACACCTTC
few	TRBV6-5	15	TRBD1	TRBJ1-1	CASSIAGGGGTEAFF	TGTGCCAGCAGCATTGCAGGGGGCGGTGGCACTGAAGCTTTCTTT
NA	TRBV2	15	TRBD1	TRBJ1-5	CASSAHRTGSEPQHF	TGTGCCAGCAGTGCACACAGGACAGGGAGTGAGCCCCAGCATTTT
NA	TRBV5-4	15	NA	TRBJ2-5	CASSLAGRDGETQYF	TGTGCCAGCAGCTTGGCAGGCAGGGATGGAGAGACCCAGTACTTC
NA	TRBV30	15	NA	TRBJ2-7	CAWKRGTLGTYEQYF	TGTGCCTGGAAACGGGGGACGTTGGGCACCTACGAGCAGTACTTC
once	TRBV6-5	14	NA	TRBJ2-3	CASSTGLAADTQYF	TGTGCCAGCAGTACTGGGCTAGCAGCAGATACGCAGTATTTT
NA	TRBV9	15	TRBD1	TRBJ2-7	CASSVGGRGQYEQYF	TGTGCCAGCAGCGTAGGGGGCAGGGGGCAGTACGAGCAGTACTTC
few	TRBV2	14	NA	TRBJ1-5	CASNGPFGNQPQHF	TGTGCCAGCAACGGCCCCTTCGGGAATCAGCCCCAGCATTTT
NA	TRBV5-1	14	NA	TRBJ2-3	CASSPTARADTQYF	TGCGCCAGCAGCCCGACGGCCCGGGCAGATACGCAGTATTTT
NA	TRBV19	17	TRBD2	TRBJ2-1	CASSMVGLAGGSWWLFF	TGTGCCAGTAGTATGGTGGGACTAGCGGGGGGGTCATGGTGGTTGTTCTTC
NA	TRBV3-1/TRBV3-2	15	TRBD1	TRBJ1-2	CASSPGQGARYGYTF	TGTGCCAGCAGCCCCGGACAGGGGGCGCGGTATGGCTACACCTTC
NA	TRBV27	15	NA	TRBJ2-5	CASRLAGPRVETQYF	TGTGCCAGCCGCCTGGCGGGCCCACGGGTAGAGACCCAGTACTTC
NA	TRBV10-3	16	NA	TRBJ2-1	CAIRRSLAGADNEQFF	TGTGCCATCAGACGGTCTCTGGCGGGGGCTGACAATGAGCAGTTCTTC
many	TRBV30	14	TRBD1	TRBJ1-3	CAWMPLGQGNTIYF	TGTGCCTGGATGCCCCTGGGACAGGGGAACACCATATATTTT
NA	TRBV4-1	18	NA	TRBJ1-6	CASSQYPPDSPYNSPLHF	TGCGCCAGCAGCCAGTACCCACCCGACTCTCCCTATAATTCACCCCTCCACTTT
NA	TRBV19	14	NA	TRBJ1-2	CASSASGSNYGYTF	TGTGCCAGTAGTGCCTCAGGGTCGAACTATGGCTACACCTTC
NA	TRBV3-1/TRBV3-2	14	TRBD2	TRBJ2-7	CASSQVLAGVEQYF	TGTGCCAGCAGCCAAGTCCTAGCGGGGGTAGAGCAGTACTTC
NA	TRBV5-1	16	TRBD1	TRBJ1-4	CASSLGLTGDGEKLFF	TGCGCCAGCAGCTTGGGGCTTACAGGGGATGGTGAAAAACTGTTTTTT
few	TRBV18	15	NA	TRBJ2-2	CASSLQTGYTGELFF	TGTGCCAGCTCTCTGCAAACAGGGTACACCGGGGAGCTGTTTTTT
few	TRBV11-2	15	TRBD1	TRBJ1-1	CASSSGQIMNTEAFF	TGTGCCAGCAGCTCGGGACAGATTATGAACACTGAAGCTTTCTTT
NA	TRBV7-8	16	TRBD1	TRBJ1-2	CASSLGVGQGATGYTF	TGTGCCAGCAGCTTAGGAGTAGGACAGGGGGCGACTGGCTACACCTTC
NA	TRBV30	12	NA	TRBJ2-7	CAWSSAHYEQYF	TGTGCCTGGAGTTCCGCACACTACGAGCAGTACTTC
NA	TRBV7-3	18	NA	TRBJ2-3	CASSPNSRLSADTDTQYF	TGTGCCAGCAGCCCGAACTCCCGACTAAGCGCGGACACAGATACGCAGTATTTT
few	TRBV2	14	NA	TRBJ2-7	CASSEAAGRYEQYF	TGTGCCAGCAGTGAAGCGGCAGGTCGGTACGAGCAGTACTTC
NA	TRBV9	15	TRBD1	TRBJ1-1	CASSRSGGRDTEAFF	TGTGCCAGCAGCAGATCAGGGGGCAGGGACACTGAAGCTTTCTTT
few	TRBV12-5	16	TRBD2	TRBJ2-3	CASGLGTSGGGDTQYF	TGTGCTAGTGGTCTCGGGACTAGCGGGGGGGGAGATACGCAGTATTTT
NA	TRBV6-1	14	TRBD2	TRBJ2-5	CASSELAVRETQYF	TGTGCCAGCAGTGAGCTAGCGGTTAGGGAGACCCAGTACTTC
NA	TRBV27	15	NA	TRBJ2-7	CASSLSPELTYEQYF	TGTGCCAGCAGTTTATCCCCCGAACTAACCTACGAGCAGTACTTC
NA	TRBV19	14	TRBD1	TRBJ2-7	CASGTGGSSYEQYF	TGTGCCAGCGGCACAGGGGGCTCCTCCTACGAGCAGTACTTC
NA	TRBV5-1	17	TRBD2	TRBJ2-5	CASSWAWGTSDRETQYF	TGCGCCAGCAGCTGGGCATGGGGGACTAGCGACAGGGAGACCCAGTACTTC
NA	TRBV5-1	14	TRBD1	TRBJ2-5	CASSLTGVAETQYF	TGCGCCAGCAGCTTAACAGGGGTGGCAGAGACCCAGTACTTC
NA	TRBV11-2	15	TRBD2	TRBJ2-1	CASSRGAGGGNEQFF	TGTGCCAGCAGCCGAGGCGCGGGGGGAGGGAATGAGCAGTTCTTC
NA	TRBV6-4	14	NA	TRBJ2-7	CASSDWLASYEQYF	TGTGCCAGCAGTGACTGGTTAGCGTCCTACGAGCAGTACTTC
NA	TRBV15	16	NA	TRBJ2-5	CATSSTRRRGQETQYF	TGTGCCACCAGCAGTACTAGAAGGAGGGGACAAGAGACCCAGTACTTC
NA	TRBV5-1	14	TRBD1	TRBJ2-3	CASSRDRRTDTQYF	TGCGCCAGCAGCCGGGACAGGCGCACAGATACGCAGTATTTT
NA	TRBV19	15	TRBD1	TRBJ1-2	CASSIGQGAGYGYTF	TGTGCCAGTAGTATTGGCCAGGGGGCGGGTTATGGCTACACCTTC
NA	TRBV5-1	16	TRBD2	TRBJ2-1	CASSLSRAGEYNEQFF	TGCGCCAGCAGCTTGTCTCGAGCGGGAGAATACAATGAGCAGTTCTTC
few	TRBV15	15	TRBD2	TRBJ2-1	CATRRGAGEGNEQFF	TGTGCCACGCGTCGAGGGGCGGGGGAGGGAAATGAGCAGTTCTTC
NA	TRBV4-2	15	NA	TRBJ2-7	CASRHIPDSVYEQYF	TGTGCCAGCAGGCACATCCCGGACAGCGTCTACGAGCAGTACTTC
NA	TRBV18	15	NA	TRBJ2-3	CASSPVGSPPDTQYF	TGTGCCAGCTCACCAGTCGGTAGCCCCCCAGATACGCAGTATTTT
many	TRBV2	14	TRBD2	TRBJ2-5	CASNRGLAQETQYF	TGTGCCAGCAACAGAGGACTAGCCCAAGAGACCCAGTACTTC
NA	TRBV5-1	16	TRBD2	TRBJ2-2	CASSDGRTSTTGELFF	TGCGCCAGCAGCGACGGCCGGACTAGTACCACCGGGGAGCTGTTTTTT